This is a list of T cell receptor beta chains from one sample in a study of CD8+CD57+ T cells in acquired aplastic anemia. TCRdb passed the reads through MiXCR, listing each CDR3 protein once. The sample shows some 190,000 distinct CDR3 sequences, about 53% of them seen only once. The sequencing sample was made of sorted CD4+, CD8+, or CD8+CD57+ T cells (not recorded which) from PBMCs. These TCRs come from a human donor in good health, serving as a control. Both conserved end residues are part of each CDR3. The D gene is left open where the match is weak. The size field is filled for only some rows; it gives once, few, many or a size class.

V	size	D	J	CDR3	DNA
TRBV7-3	-	TRBD1	TRBJ2-1	CASDPDRGAFGEQFF	TGTGCCAGTGATCCTGACAGGGGAGCTTTTGGTGAGCAGTTCTTC
TRBV5-8	many	TRBD1	TRBJ2-4	CASSTDRVDIQYF	TGTGCCAGCAGCACCGACAGGGTTGACATTCAGTACTTC
TRBV5-8	-	TRBD1	TRBJ2-7	CASSLAGTVGYEQYF	TGTGCCAGCAGCTTGGCTGGGACAGTGGGATACGAGCAGTACTTC
TRBV5-1	-	-	TRBJ1-1	CASQLWVGNTEAFF	TGCGCCAGCCAGCTTTGGGTCGGGAACACTGAAGCTTTCTTT
TRBV7-9	once	-	TRBJ2-5	CASSLRLAGATAQYF	TGTGCCAGCAGCTTACGGCTAGCAGGGGCTACGGCCCAGTACTTC
TRBV7-3	many	-	TRBJ1-6	CATSAGLDNSPLHF	TGTGCCACTTCGGCAGGGCTAGATAATTCACCCCTCCACTTT
TRBV9	many	-	TRBJ1-4	CASSPRTGFNEKLFF	TGTGCCAGCAGCCCCAGAACAGGGTTCAATGAAAAACTGTTTTTT
TRBV9	many	TRBD2	TRBJ2-1	CASSARGVSSYNEQFF	TGTGCCAGCAGCGCGCGGGGGGTGAGCTCCTACAATGAGCAGTTCTTC
TRBV7-9	-	-	TRBJ1-6	CASRQGNLPDSPLHF	TGTGCCAGCAGGCAGGGGAACCTTCCGGATTCACCCCTCCACTTT
TRBV28	many	TRBD1	TRBJ1-2	CASSPPDRATDYGYTF	TGTGCCAGCAGTCCACCGGACAGGGCGACCGACTATGGCTACACCTTC
TRBV15	few	-	TRBJ2-1	CAGGRTGNEQFF	TGTGCCGGGGGGCGGACTGGGAATGAGCAGTTCTTC
TRBV12-3/TRBV12-4	-	-	TRBJ2-6	CASNPSWFLPPVSGANVLTF	TGTGCCAGCAATCCATCATGGTTTTTGCCTCCAGTCTCTGGGGCCAACGTCCTGACTTTC
TRBV24-1	-	-	TRBJ2-5	CATSDWGRETQYF	TGTGCCACCAGTGATTGGGGGCGGGAGACCCAGTACTTC
TRBV2	-	TRBD1	TRBJ1-2	CASWDRGRYGYTF	TGTGCCAGCTGGGACAGGGGGAGATATGGCTACACCTTC
TRBV7-3	-	TRBD1	TRBJ1-2	CASSLYGTGPYGYTF	TGTGCCAGCAGCTTATACGGGACAGGGCCCTATGGCTACACCTTC
TRBV20-1	many	TRBD1	TRBJ2-7	CSARDPGQGADEQYF	TGCAGTGCTAGAGATCCCGGACAGGGGGCTGACGAGCAGTACTTC
TRBV5-1	-	TRBD2	TRBJ2-1	CASSLPRGSYNEQFF	TGTGCCAGCAGCTTACCGCGGGGGTCCTACAATGAGCAGTTCTTC
TRBV10-2	-	-	TRBJ2-5	CASSQGREETQYF	TGTGCCAGCAGCCAAGGAAGAGAGGAGACCCAGTACTTC
TRBV20-1	-	TRBD2	TRBJ2-5	CSVQGGVAGGTETQYF	TGCAGTGTCCAAGGGGGGGTAGCGGGGGGTACGGAGACCCAGTACTTC
TRBV20-1	many	-	TRBJ1-6	CSAKGPSEGSSYNSPLHF	TGCAGTGCAAAAGGTCCGTCCGAGGGAAGCTCCTATAATTCACCCCTCCACTTT
TRBV5-5	many	-	TRBJ1-1	CASSKIGTSNTEAFF	TGTGCCAGCAGTAAGATCGGGACATCAAACACTGAAGCTTTCTTT
TRBV18	-	TRBD2	TRBJ2-5	CASSPLAGGFQETQYF	TGTGCCAGCTCACCCCTAGCGGGGGGGTTCCAAGAGACCCAGTACTTC
TRBV20-1	-	-	TRBJ1-2	CSASGGNYGYTF	TGCAGTGCTAGTGGTGGGAACTATGGCTACACCTTC
TRBV6-5	few	-	TRBJ1-6	CASSYGGGLNSPLHF	TGTGCCAGCAGTTACGGGGGGGGACTGAATTCACCCCTCCACTTT
TRBV19	-	-	TRBJ1-1	CASSTRVMNTEAFF	TGTGCCAGTAGCACCAGAGTAATGAACACTGAAGCTTTCTTT
TRBV2	-	-	TRBJ2-7	CASAWWQRLYEQYF	TGTGCCAGCGCCTGGTGGCAAAGGCTATACGAGCAGTACTTC
TRBV4-3	many	-	TRBJ2-3	CASSQDWGATDTQYF	TGCGCCAGCAGCCAAGATTGGGGGGCCACAGATACGCAGTATTTT
TRBV19	-	-	TRBJ2-5	CASTLGRGETQYF	TGTGCCAGTACCCTGGGTCGGGGGGAGACCCAGTACTTC
TRBV15	many	-	TRBJ2-7	CATSRLGTERSSYEQYF	TGTGCCACCAGCAGACTCGGGACCGAAAGGAGCTCCTACGAGCAGTACTTC
TRBV9	-	-	TRBJ1-4	CACSAQGGRNEKLFF	TGTGCCTGCAGCGCACAGGGAGGGAGGAATGAAAAACTGTTCTTT
TRBV10-3	-	-	TRBJ1-2	CASSYGEGQRGGGYTF	TGTGCCAGCAGTTACGGGGAGGGGCAACGTGGTGGTGGCTACACCTTC
TRBV27	-	-	TRBJ1-4	CASSLRGREKLFF	TGTGCCAGCAGTTTACGGGGTCGGGAAAAACTGTTTTTT
TRBV7-2	many	TRBD1	TRBJ1-1	CASSLTGGTEAFF	TGTGCCAGCAGCTTAACAGGGGGCACTGAAGCTTTCTTT
TRBV2	-	-	TRBJ1-1	CASRGNTEAFF	TGTGCCAGCAGAGGAAACACTGAAGCTTTCTTT
TRBV15	few	-	TRBJ2-1	CAASSSGRAGNNEQFF	TGTGCCGCCAGCAGCTCCGGCCGGGCAGGGAACAATGAGCAGTTCTTC
TRBV20-1	-	-	TRBJ1-2	CSAAEGSNYGYTF	TGCAGTGCTGCTGAGGGGTCTAACTATGGCTACACCTTC
TRBV7-2	-	TRBD2	TRBJ2-5	CASSSGTSGGAETQYF	TGTGCCAGCAGCTCCGGGACTAGCGGGGGGGCGGAGACCCAGTACTTC
TRBV12-3/TRBV12-4	-	-	TRBJ1-5	CASSFGSRWGRDYSNQPQRF	TGTGCCAGCAGTTTCGGGAGCCGGTGGGGACGGGACTATAGCAATCAGCCCCAGCGTTTT
TRBV9	many	-	TRBJ2-1	CASSVDAGIYNEQFF	TGTGCCAGCAGCGTAGACGCGGGGATTTACAATGAGCAGTTCTTC
TRBV20-1	-	TRBD1	TRBJ2-7	CSARDPRQGIEQYF	TGCAGTGCTAGAGATCCTAGACAGGGGATCGAGCAGTACTTC
TRBV19	-	-	TRBJ2-1	CASSIGGVPREQFF	TGTGCCAGTAGTATAGGAGGCGTCCCCCGGGAGCAGTTCTTC
TRBV5-6	-	-	TRBJ2-2	CASSSCGWTGELFF	TGTGCCAGCAGCAGCTGCGGGTGGACCGGGGAGCTGTTTTTT
TRBV4-2	many	TRBD2	TRBJ2-1	CASSQGRSGGISDNEQFF	TGTGCCAGCAGCCAAGGAAGGTCCGGGGGGATATCAGACAATGAGCAGTTCTTC
TRBV5-8	-	TRBD1	TRBJ1-2	CASSGGQGIYGYTF	TGTGCCAGCAGCGGGGGACAGGGAATCTATGGCTACACCTTC
TRBV5-5	-	-	TRBJ2-5	CASRKQKWAGKETQYF	TGTGCCAGCAGAAAGCAAAAATGGGCAGGCAAAGAGACCCAGTACTTC
TRBV5-4	-	-	TRBJ1-5	CASSLGRDRGNQPQHF	TGTGCCAGCAGCTTGGGCCGAGACAGAGGCAATCAGCCTCAGCATTTT
TRBV6-5	many	-	TRBJ1-6	CASSYSIRYGSPLHF	TGTGCCAGCAGTTACTCGATCCGGTATGGTTCACCCCTCCACTTT
TRBV29-1	-	-	TRBJ1-2	CSVADGPYGYTF	TGCAGCGTTGCGGACGGTCCCTATGGCTACACCTTC
TRBV14	-	TRBD1	TRBJ2-5	CASSHRGRETQYF	TGTGCCAGCAGCCACAGGGGGCGGGAGACCCAGTACTTC
TRBV6-6	-	-	TRBJ1-5	CASSYSTFADTQHF	TGTGCCAGCAGTTATTCCACCTTCGCAGATACGCAGCATTTT
TRBV6-2/TRBV6-3	many	-	TRBJ1-6	CASSYVGRGSPLHF	TGTGCCAGCAGTTACGTTGGTAGGGGTTCACCCCTCCACTTT